The 21 T cell receptor beta chains listed next were all sequenced from one sample in a study of T cell changes during pregnancy in multiple sclerosis. Assay: immunoSEQ multiplex PCR; the TCRdb copy retains only in-frame clones and omits some. The sample contains some 30,000 clones, 89% of which appear only once. Sequencing was performed on CD8+ T cells from peripheral blood mononuclear cells, taken after pregnancy. The receptors derive from a female donor with multiple sclerosis, enrolled in a pregnancy study.

This clone was seen a single time. One end of the junction fails to match germline, which may point to a read error. The chain combines TRBV19 with TRBJ2-7, with 7 bases aligning to TRBD1. Looked up from germline, CDR1 is LNHDA and CDR2 is SQIVND (reference sequence). The CDR3 consists of 12 residues. The CDR3: CASSVDRDEQYF. CDR3 nucleotide sequence: TGTGCCAGTAGTGTAGACAGGGACGAGCAGTACTTC.

This clone was counted only a few times. The J gene is TRBJ2-7, the V gene TRBV19; 9 nucleotides agree with TRBD2. The germline gives CDR1 LNHDA, CDR2 SQIVND (reference sequence). V shed 6 bases, J shed 1 base, and the junction held 4 bases outside the gene matches. The CDR3 is 14 amino acids. CDR3 loop: CASSPGLASYEQYF. The CDR3 nucleotides are TGTGCCAGTAGCCCGGGACTAGCTTCCTACGAGCAGTACTTC. Looking up the rest from reference TRBV19 and TRBJ2-7 gives the full variable domain: DGGITQSPKYLFRKEGQNVTLSCEQNLNHDAMYWYRQDPGQGLRLIYYSQIVNDFQKGDIAEGYSVSREKKESFPLTVTSAQKNPTAFYLCASSPGLASYEQYFGPGTRLTVT.

This chain links TRBV7-8 with TRBJ1-2; TRBD1 agrees at 7 bases. The trim removed 3 bases at V and 5 bases at J, leaving 15 bases unmatched. The V gene's germline CDR1 is SGHVS and CDR2 FQNEAQ. There are 17 residues in the CDR3. The DNA for the CDR3 is TGTGCCAGCAGCTTTACCACCTTTGAGACAGGGACGTATGGCTACACCTTC. This gives the protein CASSFTTFETGTYGYTF. The variable domain in full, with the rest retrieved from reference TRBV7-8 and TRBJ1-2, is GAGVSQSPRYKVAKRGQDVALRCDPISGHVSLFWYQQALGQGPEFLTYFQNEAQLDKSGLPSDRFFAERPEGSVSTLKIQRTQQEDSAVYLCASSFTTFETGTYGYTFGSGTRLTVV.

This clone was recorded once. V is TRBV5-6 and J is TRBJ2-7; D may be TRBD2 (6 bases). Germline values: CDR1 SGHDT, CDR2 YYEEEE. CDR3 length: 14 residues. The ends were cut back, 3 bases at V and 6 bases at J, with 16 bases in the middle. CDR3 DNA: TGTGCCAGCAGCTCAACGGGGGAAGGAGGCGAGCAGTACTTC. This sequence encodes CASSSTGEGGEQYF.

This sequence joins TRBV4-3 and TRBJ2-1, with D maybe TRBD1 (6 bases). This CDR3 has 16 amino acids. The germline gives CDR1 LGHNA, CDR2 YSLEER. Trimming stripped 4 bases from V and 6 bases from J, with 19 bases between. CDR3 nucleotide sequence: TGCGCCAGCAGCCCCCCGGGACACCTATCACGCAATGAGCAGTTCTTC. This sequence encodes CASSPPGHLSRNEQFF.

The chain employs TRBV6-6 and TRBJ2-3; 11 nucleotides match TRBD2. Germline CDR1 and CDR2: MNHNY and SVGAGI (reference sequence). There are 14 residues in the CDR3. The junction had 2 bases not matched to a gene; V was cut back by 6 bases and J by 3 bases. CDR3 sequence: CASSGTSGTDTQYF. CDR3 coding DNA: TGTGCCAGCAGCGGGACTAGCGGTACAGATACGCAGTATTTT.

The genes are TRBV19 and TRBJ1-1; a possible D gene is TRBD1 (5 bases). The ends were cut back, 4 bases at V and 2 bases at J, with 8 bases in the middle. Germline loops: CDR1 LNHDA, CDR2 SQIVND (reference sequence). CDR3 length: 13 amino acids. CDR3 sequence (DNA): TGTGCCAGTAGTACCGGACATAACACTGAAGCTTTCTTT. It encodes CASSTGHNTEAFF.

In this sample, this clone turned up once. The chain combines TRBV7-9 with TRBJ2-7; D possibly corresponds to TRBD1 (5 bases). V lost 4 bases and J lost 0, with 13 bases in between. The CDR3 loop spans 15 amino acids. CDR1 SEHNR and CDR2 FQNEAQ come from the germline V gene (reference sequence). The CDR3 nucleotides read TGTGCCAGCAGCTCTACAATGACAGTCTCCTACGAGCAGTACTTC. Amino acid sequence: CASSSTMTVSYEQYF.

The chain carries TRBV6-6 and TRBJ1-2; the match to TRBD1 covers 8 bases. Trimming removed 5 bases from V and 8 bases from J; junction bases left unmatched: 13. CDR3 length: 15 residues. Looked up from germline, CDR1 is MNHNY and CDR2 is SVGAGI (reference sequence). This CDR3 is CASSLPGQVLGGYTF. CDR3 in DNA: TGTGCCAGCAGTCTGCCGGGACAGGTACTTGGAGGCTACACCTTC.

The chain uses TRBV28 and TRBJ2-1; the match to TRBD2 covers 14 bases. The CDR3 consists of 21 residues. Germline CDR1 and CDR2: MDHEN and SYDVKM. The V segment lost 5 bases and the J segment 0 bases; nucleotides outside the gene matches: 15. This CDR3 is CASSTLTGTSGSYLSYNEQFF. The CDR3 nucleotides read TGTGCCAGCAGTACCCTAACCGGGACTAGCGGGAGCTACCTCTCCTACAATGAGCAGTTCTTC.

In its sample, this clone was seen a few times. The genes are TRBV4-3 and TRBJ2-6; D gene ambiguous. The germline gives CDR1 LGHNA, CDR2 YSLEER. V was clipped by 1 base and J by 1 base, with 5 bases between them. The CDR3 extends over 15 amino acids. DNA for the CDR3: TGCGCCAGCAGCCAAGTACGGTCTGGGGCCAACGTCCTGACTTTC. It specifies CASSQVRSGANVLTF.

The chain employs TRBV28 and TRBJ2-1; 9 bases align to TRBD2. Germline V gives CDR1 MDHEN, CDR2 SYDVKM. This CDR3 is built from 16 residues. Unmatched junction bases numbered 8, after V lost 4 bases and J lost 4 bases. Written as DNA, the CDR3 is TGTGCCAGCAGTTCCAGTAGCGGGAGCTGGTACAATGAGCAGTTCTTC. The encoded protein is CASSSSSGSWYNEQFF. The full variable domain, rest sourced from reference TRBV28 and TRBJ2-1, is DVKVTQSSRYLVKRTGEKVFLECVQDMDHENMFWYRQDPGLGLRLIYFSYDVKMKEKGDIPEGYSVSREKKERFSLILESASTNQTSMYLCASSSSSGSWYNEQFFGPGTRLTVL.

This chain joins TRBV9 and TRBJ2-5; TRBD1 matches at 7 bases. The CDR3 is 14 amino acids. Germline lookup yields CDR1 SGDLS and CDR2 YYNGEE. The ends lost 3 bases at V and 2 bases at J; junction bases unmatched: 4. Here the CDR3 DNA reads TGTGCCAGCAGCGCCGGGACAGTACAAGAGACCCAGTACTTC. Amino acid sequence: CASSAGTVQETQYF.

The chain couples TRBV15 to TRBJ1-2; D gene ambiguous. Between the trimmed V and J ends, which lost 1 base and 6 bases, there was a span of 12 bases. The CDR3 spans 14 residues. Germline CDR1 LNHNV, CDR2 YYDKDF (reference sequence). CDR3 in amino acids: CATSRGASLDGYTF. In nucleotides, the CDR3 is TGTGCCACCAGCAGAGGGGCCAGTCTCGATGGCTACACCTTC.

The chain has TRBV7-9 and TRBJ2-4, with 7 bases matching TRBD1. This CDR3 is 16 amino acids long. The ends lost 5 bases at V and 0 bases at J; junction bases unmatched: 7. Per the germline V gene, CDR1 is SEHNR and CDR2 is FQNEAQ (reference sequence). In DNA form, the CDR3 reads TGTGCCAGCAGCCCCCGACAGGGATTAGCCAAAAACATTCAGTACTTC. Translated: CASSPRQGLAKNIQYF. Full variable domain (missing parts from reference TRBV7-9 and TRBJ2-4): DTGVSQNPRHKITKRGQNVTFRCDPISEHNRLYWYRQTLGQGPEFLTYFQNEAQLEKSRLLSDRFSAERPKGSFSTLEIQRTEQGDSAMYLCASSPRQGLAKNIQYFGAGTRLSVL.

This clone showed up just once. V is TRBV2 and J is TRBJ1-1; D call uncertain. The length of the CDR3 is 16 residues. Germline V gene sequence: CDR1 SNHLY, CDR2 FYNNEI. Trimming took 4 bases from V and 4 from J, leaving 19 bases between them. The CDR3 DNA follows: TGTGCCAGCAGTGGGCGCATTATGGAGCAAGGCACTGAAGCTTTCTTT. Translated: CASSGRIMEQGTEAFF.

The chain joins TRBV15 to TRBJ2-7; 7 bases are a match to TRBD2. This CDR3 spans 16 amino acids. The trim removed 1 base at V and 5 bases at J, leaving 11 bases unmatched. Looked up from germline, CDR1 is LNHNV and CDR2 is YYDKDF (reference sequence). This CDR3 is CATSRGTSDPTDEQYF. The CDR3 coding sequence is TGTGCCACCAGCAGAGGTACTAGCGACCCGACCGACGAGCAGTACTTC.

In DNA, the CDR3 is TGTGCCAGCAGCCCAACAGGGGTCTACGAGCAGTACTTC. Amino acids: CASSPTGVYEQYF. The chain is built from TRBV28 and TRBJ2-7; TRBD1 agrees at 7 bases. With 6 bases clipped from V and 3 bases from J, the junction kept 5 bases outside the gene matches. The CDR3 loop spans 13 amino acids. The germline V gene has CDR1 MDHEN and CDR2 SYDVKM. The full variable domain, completed using reference TRBV28 and TRBJ2-7, is DVKVTQSSRYLVKRTGEKVFLECVQDMDHENMFWYRQDPGLGLRLIYFSYDVKMKEKGDIPEGYSVSREKKERFSLILESASTNQTSMYLCASSPTGVYEQYFGPGTRLTVT.

The CDR3 DNA sequence: TGTGCCATCAGTGGACATAGCGGGGGCTCCTACAATGAGCAGTTCTTC. Translating gives CAISGHSGGSYNEQFF. The chain carries TRBV10-3 and TRBJ2-1; 9 nucleotides align to TRBD2. V trimming: 4 bases; J trimming: 0 bases; junction bases outside the gene matches: 4. The CDR3 consists of 16 residues. Germline V gene sequence: CDR1 ENHRY, CDR2 SYGVKD.

The chain carries TRBV10-3 and TRBJ2-3, with TRBD2 matching over 10 bases. The CDR3 has 18 residues. Germline values: CDR1 ENHRY, CDR2 SYGVKD. J was trimmed by 1 base and V by 3 bases; bases with no gene match: 10. CDR3 amino acids: CAISDSSGRAGGTDTQYF. The CDR3 region has the DNA TGTGCCATCAGTGACTCCAGCGGGAGGGCCGGGGGCACAGATACGCAGTATTTT.

The chain couples TRBV6-4 to TRBJ1-2, with 9 bases fitting TRBD1. CDR1 and CDR2 from the germline V gene are MRHNA and SNTAGT. The CDR3 loop spans 16 amino acids. Trimming cost V 6 bases and J 6 bases; bases outside gene matches: 14. In DNA form, the CDR3 reads TGTGCCAGCAGCCGAATAACCCGGGACAGGGAAAATGGCTACACCTTC. This gives the protein CASSRITRDRENGYTF.